A selection of T cell receptor beta chains follows, all from one sample in a study of identical twins. Each CDR3 protein is one row after TCRdb ran MiXCR on the 5' RACE reads. This sample carries 450,000 or so distinct CDR3 sequences, 11% to 15% of them seen once, and the ten largest clones take roughly 0.56%. This sample also belongs to another study, concerning yellow fever vaccine responses in identical twins.

What was sequenced was CD4+ T cells sorted from blood. These receptors all come from a woman aged 18-35 years in good health. Both conserved end residues are part of each CDR3. D genes are given only for firm matches. Clone size is shown for a subset of rows, as once, few, many or a class of expanded clone.

J gene,D gene,V gene,clone size,CDR3 DNA,CDR3 protein
TRBJ2-3,TRBD2,TRBV20-1,-,TGCACCCCTCGGGGGGGTCCCACAGATACGCAGTATTTT,CTPRGGPTDTQYF
TRBJ2-3,-,TRBV20-1,few,TGCAGTGCTAGGAGGGAGGGCACAGATACGCAGTATTTT,CSARREGTDTQYF
TRBJ2-7,TRBD1,TRBV3-1,-,TGTGCCAGCAGCCAGAGGACAGGGCCCGGCTACGAGCAGTACTTC,CASSQRTGPGYEQYF
TRBJ2-1,TRBD2,TRBV12-3/TRBV12-4,-,TGTGCCAGCAGTTTAGTGTCCAGCGGGGCTTTTGAGCAGTTCTTC,CASSLVSSGAFEQFF
TRBJ2-7,TRBD1,TRBV2,-,TGTGCCAGCACCGGACAGGCGATCTCCTACGAGCAGTACTTC,CASTGQAISYEQYF
TRBJ2-4,-,TRBV20-1,many,TGCAGTGCTCTATCGAAGACTACCAAAAACATTCAGTACTTC,CSALSKTTKNIQYF
TRBJ1-2,TRBD1,TRBV27,-,TGTGCCAGCAGTTTATACAGGGGGGTGAATGGCTACACCTTC,CASSLYRGVNGYTF
TRBJ2-2,-,TRBV2,-,TGTGCCAGCAGTGAATCGCGGGGCTCACTAACCGGGGAGCTGTTTTTT,CASSESRGSLTGELFF
TRBJ2-2,-,TRBV3-1,-,TGTGCCAGCAGAGCCACAGTCTCTACCGGGGAGCTGTTTTTT,CASRATVSTGELFF
TRBJ2-1,TRBD2,TRBV3-1,few,TGTGCCAGCAGCCAGAGCGGGGGGAGCTCCTACAATGAGCAGTTCTTC,CASSQSGGSSYNEQFF
TRBJ2-5,TRBD1,TRBV3-1,-,TGTGCCAGCAGCCAAGATTTATATGCTTTGGGACAGGGGGCCAAGGAGACCCAGTACTTC,CASSQDLYALGQGAKETQYF
TRBJ2-5,-,TRBV6-5,-,TGTGCCAGCAGTTACTCGGGTCAGTATCAGGAAGAGACCCAGTACTTC,CASSYSGQYQEETQYF
TRBJ1-1,-,TRBV10-3,-,TGTGCCATCAGTTTCTCCTCGGGGGCCACTGAAGCTTTCTTT,CAISFSSGATEAFF
TRBJ2-2,-,TRBV7-8,few,TGTGCCAGCAGCTCGGGTTGGGTGAACACCGGGGAGCTGTTTTTT,CASSSGWVNTGELFF
TRBJ1-4,TRBD1,TRBV10-3,few,TGTGCCACGCAGACAGGGGTTAACGAAAAACTGTTTTTT,CATQTGVNEKLFF
TRBJ2-2,-,TRBV11-1,few,TGTGCCAGCAGCTTAAAGGGGCGGGGACTCGACGCGAACACCGGGGAGCTGTTTTTT,CASSLKGRGLDANTGELFF
TRBJ2-7,-,TRBV5-1,-,TGCGCCAGCAGCTTGGTCTTCGGCCGAACCTACGAGCAGTACTTC,CASSLVFGRTYEQYF
TRBJ2-5,TRBD1,TRBV12-3/TRBV12-4,many,TGTGCCAGCAGACCAGGGACCGGGACAGGGAAGACCCAGTACTTC,CASRPGTGTGKTQYF
TRBJ2-3,-,TRBV29-1,many,TGCAGCGTCTTCTCGGGGGACCCCACAGATACGCAGTATTTT,CSVFSGDPTDTQYF
TRBJ2-5,TRBD2,TRBV7-6,-,TGTGCCAGCAGCTTTGGGCTCCTGGGGCCTAGCGGGAGTAGGGAGACCCAGTACTTC,CASSFGLLGPSGSRETQYF
TRBJ2-2,TRBD2,TRBV20-1,-,TGCAGTGCTAGAGGCCGGGGGGGCCAGTTTATTGGGGAGCTGTTTTTT,CSARGRGGQFIGELFF
TRBJ1-4,-,TRBV28,few,TGTGCCATCCGGGGGATGAGTGAAAAACTGTTTTTT,CAIRGMSEKLFF
TRBJ2-3,-,TRBV3-1,-,TGTGCCAGCAGCCAGGGTGACGGATCGGCGTTCGTCGATACGCAGTATTTT,CASSQGDGSAFVDTQYF
TRBJ2-2,-,TRBV5-1,once,TGCGCCAGCAGGAGGGTTTACACCGGGGAGCTGTTTTTT,CASRRVYTGELFF
TRBJ2-4,-,TRBV12-3/TRBV12-4,many,TGTGCCAGCAGTTTTGGAGTAGGGAACATTCAGTACTTC,CASSFGVGNIQYF
TRBJ2-1,TRBD1,TRBV20-1,few,TGCAGTGCTTCGAGACAGGGGACCTACAATGAGCAGTTCTTC,CSASRQGTYNEQFF
TRBJ2-7,-,TRBV28,few,TGTGCCAGCAGTTTATCCCCTACCTACGAGCAGTACTTC,CASSLSPTYEQYF
TRBJ1-1,TRBD1,TRBV12-3/TRBV12-4,many,TGTGCCAGCACCCGGACAGGGTCCGGCACTGAAGCTTTCTTT,CASTRTGSGTEAFF
TRBJ2-4,TRBD1,TRBV28,few,TGTGCCAGCAGCCAGGGGGCGAACATTCAGTACTTC,CASSQGANIQYF
TRBJ2-7,-,TRBV6-1,few,TGTGCCAGCAGTGAAGGCAGGGGCGGCTCCTACGAGCAGTACTTC,CASSEGRGGSYEQYF
TRBJ2-7,TRBD1,TRBV12-3/TRBV12-4,-,TGTGCCAGCAGTTTACTCCTACCGGGACAGAAGGTCTACGAGCAGTACTTC,CASSLLLPGQKVYEQYF
TRBJ1-1,-,TRBV6-5,-,TGTGCCAGCAGTTACAGGTGGAACACTGAAGCTTTCTTT,CASSYRWNTEAFF
TRBJ2-3,-,TRBV5-1,-,TGCGCCAACGACGCGGGCAGGCCTAGCACAGATACGCAGTATTTT,CANDAGRPSTDTQYF
TRBJ2-3,-,TRBV12-3/TRBV12-4,few,TGTGCCAGCAGTTTAGGGGGAAAAAATACGCAGTATTTT,CASSLGGKNTQYF
TRBJ2-1,-,TRBV11-3,-,TGTGCCAGCAGCTTAGATATGGTTAATGAGCAGTTCTTC,CASSLDMVNEQFF
TRBJ2-3,TRBD1,TRBV4-2,few,TGTGCCAGCAGCCGACAGGGGTCAGATACGCAGTATTTT,CASSRQGSDTQYF
TRBJ2-1,TRBD1,TRBV29-1,many,TGCAGCGTTGAAAAAGTATACAGGGGTTCCTACAATGAGCAGTTCTTC,CSVEKVYRGSYNEQFF
TRBJ1-2,-,TRBV29-1,-,TGCAGCGTTGAATTTGGTGGCTACACCTTC,CSVEFGGYTF
TRBJ2-1,TRBD1,TRBV7-3,few,TGTGCCAGCAGCTTAACCTCGGACAGGGCGCAGTTCTTC,CASSLTSDRAQFF
TRBJ2-1,TRBD2,TRBV12-3/TRBV12-4,few,TGTGCCAGCAGTCCTACTAGCGGGGTCTACAATGAGCAGTTCTTC,CASSPTSGVYNEQFF